This T cell receptor beta chain was recorded in a study of beta chain features in type 1 diabetes. As for this clone: Its specificity is not known.

Overall study results and limits: Type 1 diabetes patients had VDJ junctions that carried fewer insertions and more deletions. Among patients with Type 1 diabetes, TCRB CDR3s were moderately but significantly shorter in every one of the four CD4+ subsets.

The germline V and J ends were trimmed by 5 bases and 0 bases, with 13 bases remaining between them. Germline assignment: CDR1 SQVTM and CDR2 ANQGSEA. The CDR3 runs 14 residues. cDNA synthesis used the whole RNA isolate, giving expressed TCRB sequences. Data came from immunoSEQ multiplex PCR; TCRdb stores just in-frame clones and leaves some out. The sample lists about 9,400 clones; 70% to 80% were seen once. All of the sorted populations showed purity greater than 98%. Material: Tregs from blood. The chain joins TRBV29-1 to TRBJ1-1; D is unclear. The receptor was isolated from a woman aged 18-29 years in good health. CDR3 region: CSVSKSLMNTEAFF. The CDR3 nucleotides are TGCAGCGTTAGCAAGAGCCTGATGAACACTGAAGCTTTCTTT.